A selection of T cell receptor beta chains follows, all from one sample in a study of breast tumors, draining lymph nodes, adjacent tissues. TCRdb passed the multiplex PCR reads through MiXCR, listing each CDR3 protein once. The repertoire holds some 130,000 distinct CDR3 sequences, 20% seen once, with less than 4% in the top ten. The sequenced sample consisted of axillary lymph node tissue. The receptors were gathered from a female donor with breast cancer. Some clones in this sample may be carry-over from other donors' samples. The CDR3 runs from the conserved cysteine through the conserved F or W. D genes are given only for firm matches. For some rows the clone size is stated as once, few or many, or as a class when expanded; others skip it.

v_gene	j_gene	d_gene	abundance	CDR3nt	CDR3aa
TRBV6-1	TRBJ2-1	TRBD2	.	TGTGCCAGCAGTCAGGGACTAGCAAATGAGCAGTTCTTC	CASSQGLANEQFF
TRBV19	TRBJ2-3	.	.	TGTGCCAGTAGTATTAGCACAGGTACGCAGTATTTT	CASSISTGTQYF
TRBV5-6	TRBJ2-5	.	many	TGTGCCAGCATCCTGTCAGGGCGACCCCGGGAGACCCAGTACTTC	CASILSGRPRETQYF
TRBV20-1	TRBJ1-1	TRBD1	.	TGCAGTGCTAGAGGAATGTGGCACAGGGGGCTGGACACTGAAGCTTTCTTT	CSARGMWHRGLDTEAFF
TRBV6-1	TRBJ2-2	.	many	TGTGCCAGCAGTGGGCAGAACACCGGGGAGCTGTTTTTT	CASSGQNTGELFF
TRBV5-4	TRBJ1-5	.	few	TGTGCCAGCAGCTTGGATCTTCAAAATCAGCCCCAGCATTTT	CASSLDLQNQPQHF
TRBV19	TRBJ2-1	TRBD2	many	TGTGCCAGTAGTAACCTAGCGGGAATCGAAAATGAGCAGTTCTTC	CASSNLAGIENEQFF
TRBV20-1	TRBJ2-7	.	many	TGCAGTGCTAGAACCCCGGGACCCAACTACGAGCAGTACTTC	CSARTPGPNYEQYF
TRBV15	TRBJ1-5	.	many	TGTGCCACCAGCAACGAGAATCAGCCCCAGCATTTT	CATSNENQPQHF
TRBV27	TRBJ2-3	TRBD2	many	TGTGCCAGCAGTGCTGGGACTAGCGGGGGGAGGACAGATACGCAGTATTTT	CASSAGTSGGRTDTQYF
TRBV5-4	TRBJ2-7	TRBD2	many	TGTGCCAGCAGCTTAAATCTAGCGGGGGCCTCCTACGAGCAGTACTTC	CASSLNLAGASYEQYF
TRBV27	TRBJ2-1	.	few	TGTGCCAGCAGTTTATCGCCGGAGGGGAGAAATGAGCAGTTCTTC	CASSLSPEGRNEQFF
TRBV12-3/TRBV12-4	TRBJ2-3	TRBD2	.	TGTGCCAGCAGTGCCAGGACTAGCGGGAGGGCAGATACGCAGTATTTT	CASSARTSGRADTQYF
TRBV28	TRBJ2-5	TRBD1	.	TGTGCCAGCAGTCTGGGGACAGGGGGTGTAGAGACCCAGTACTTC	CASSLGTGGVETQYF
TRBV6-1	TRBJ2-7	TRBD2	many	TGTGCCAGCAGTCAGACTAGCGGGACCTACGAGCAGTACTTC	CASSQTSGTYEQYF
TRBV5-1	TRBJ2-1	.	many	TGCGCCAGCAGCCCCGGGGGCGGGGCCAATGAGCAGTTCTTC	CASSPGGGANEQFF
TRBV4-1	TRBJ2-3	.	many	TGCGCCAGCAACAGGGAAGGGACAGATACGCAGTATTTT	CASNREGTDTQYF
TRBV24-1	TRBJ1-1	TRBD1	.	TGTGCCACCAGTGATACAGGGGCGAAAGCTTTCTTT	CATSDTGAKAFF
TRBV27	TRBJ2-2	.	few	TGTGCCAGCAGTTTTAGGGCAGGCGCGAACACCGGGGAGCTGTTTTTT	CASSFRAGANTGELFF
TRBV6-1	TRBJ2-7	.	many	TGTGCCAGCAGTGAAGCGCACGGGAGAGAGCAGTACTTC	CASSEAHGREQYF
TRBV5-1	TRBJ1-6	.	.	TGCGCCAGCAGCCCTCGCCCAGGCTCTATGGGTTTACCCCCCCACTTT	CASSPRPGSMGLPPHF
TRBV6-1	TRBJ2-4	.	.	TGTGCCAGCAGTGATCCGGGGGCGGAAGCCAAAAACATTCAGTACTTC	CASSDPGAEAKNIQYF
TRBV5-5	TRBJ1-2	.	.	TGTGCCAGCAGCCCGAACCTACAGGGAGCGGATGGCTACACCTTC	CASSPNLQGADGYTF
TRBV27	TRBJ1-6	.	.	TGTGCCAGCAGTTTAGGATTAAAAAATTCACCCCTCCACTTT	CASSLGLKNSPLHF
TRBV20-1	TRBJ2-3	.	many	TGCAGTGCTAGAGGTCAGGGTGAGGCAGATACGCAGTATTTT	CSARGQGEADTQYF
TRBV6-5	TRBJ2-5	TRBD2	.	TGTGCCATCAGTGAGTCGCGGGGGGGCACCCAAGAGACCCTGTACTTC	CAISESRGGTQETLYF
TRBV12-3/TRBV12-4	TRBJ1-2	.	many	TGTGCCAGCAGTGGACAGAGCTATGGCTACACCTTC	CASSGQSYGYTF
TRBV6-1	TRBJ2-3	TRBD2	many	TGTGCCAGCAGTGGACTAGCGGGCCGATCAGATACGCAGTATTTT	CASSGLAGRSDTQYF
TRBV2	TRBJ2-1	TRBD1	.	TGTGCCAGCAGTGCCCGGACAGGTTTATCCTACGATGAGCAGCTCTTC	CASSARTGLSYDEQLF
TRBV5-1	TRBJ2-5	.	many	TGCGCCAGCAGCTTGGAAGTTTCTGCGGGGACCCAGTACTTC	CASSLEVSAGTQYF
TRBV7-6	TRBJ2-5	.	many	TGTGCCAGCAGCAAGTACCAAGAGACCCAGTACTTC	CASSKYQETQYF
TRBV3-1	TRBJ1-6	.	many	TGTGCCAGCAGCCAAGAGTCGTCACCCCTCCACTTT	CASSQESSPLHF
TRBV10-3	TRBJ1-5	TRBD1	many	TGTGCCATCGCCGGGACAGACAATCAGCCCCAGCATTTT	CAIAGTDNQPQHF
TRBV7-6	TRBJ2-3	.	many	TGTGCCAGCAGATGGGAGGCGGGGAGCACAGATACGCAGTATTTT	CASRWEAGSTDTQYF
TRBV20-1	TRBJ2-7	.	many	TGCAGTGCTGACGTCCCTATTTACGAGCAGTACTTC	CSADVPIYEQYF
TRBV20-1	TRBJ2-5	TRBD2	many	TGCAGTGCTCACTCGGGGACTAGACGTCAAGAGACCCAGTACTTC	CSAHSGTRRQETQYF
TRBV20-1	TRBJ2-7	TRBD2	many	TGCAGTGTTAAAGCGGGAGCCGGCTACGAGCAGTACTTC	CSVKAGAGYEQYF
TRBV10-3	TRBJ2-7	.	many	TGTGCCATCAGTGAGCCCCACCTGGGGTCCTACGAGCAGTACTTC	CAISEPHLGSYEQYF
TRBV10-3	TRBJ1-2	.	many	TGTGCCATCAGTGAGTCAGGTGCAGCTAACTATGGCTACACCTTC	CAISESGAANYGYTF
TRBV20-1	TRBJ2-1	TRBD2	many	TGCAGTGCTAGGCGGGGGGGCGGTTTCAATGAGCAGTTCTTC	CSARRGGGFNEQFF
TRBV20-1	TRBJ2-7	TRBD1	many	TGCAGTGCTAGAGGCCACACGACAGGGGCCCCCTACGAGCAGTACTTC	CSARGHTTGAPYEQYF
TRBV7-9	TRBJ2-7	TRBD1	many	TGTGCCAGCAGCCCCGGACAGGTCTACGAGCAGTACTTC	CASSPGQVYEQYF
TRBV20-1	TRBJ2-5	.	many	TGCAGTGCTAGGACAGGGAGGGAGACCCAGTACTTC	CSARTGRETQYF
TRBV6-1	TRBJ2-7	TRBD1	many	TGTGCCAGCATTCGGGACAGGGCTTCCTACGAGCAGTACTTC	CASIRDRASYEQYF